This T cell receptor beta chain derives from a study of cytomegalovirus exposure and HLA in healthy donors. Study-wide points: TRBV6-2, TRBV6-3 and some other V segments were excluded as indistinguishable. In vitro experiments confirmed that a few CMV-associated chains were specific for CMV antigens.

Germline CDR1 LNHDA, CDR2 SQIVND (reference sequence). This CDR3 has 13 residues. The V gene lost 6 bases and the J gene lost 5 bases, with 11 bases spanning the gap. The PCR ran on 60 Vbeta and 13 Jbeta primers. TCRdb's copy holds only in-frame clones and misses some; the assay was immunoSEQ multiplex PCR. Of about 190,000 clones in the sample, about 77% were seen once. As concerns this clone: Its antigen is not identified.

What was sequenced was PBMCs. The chain links TRBV19 to TRBJ1-5; no firm D call. The origin of this receptor is a woman aged 25 to 39 in good health and CMV-seropositive. The CDR3 protein is CASRYGQDQPQHF. In DNA form, the CDR3 reads TGTGCCAGTAGATATGGTCAGGATCAGCCCCAGCATTTT.